Listed below are T cell receptor beta chains from one sample, sequenced in a study of blood T cell repertoires in COVID-19. TCRdb keeps only in-frame clones here, not all; method: immunoSEQ multiplex PCR. The table includes around 88,000 clones, about 85% detected once. Sequences were obtained from peripheral blood. The origin of the receptors is a woman of 80 years or more with acute or convalescent COVID-19. Each CDR3 is given without its conserved first and last residue. The order of the fields is J gene, V gene, clone size, CDR3 protein. Size tells how often a clone was seen (once, few, many) or the class of an expanded clone, and some rows leave it out.

TRBJ2-1	TRBV7-2	few	ASSLAFEKRVSYNEQF
TRBJ1-2	TRBV18	NA	ASSIQGDLYGYT
TRBJ1-5	TRBV27	NA	ASSFGAGTAPQH
TRBJ2-3	TRBV11-2	few	ASSLLARSGFYTDTQY
TRBJ1-1	TRBV3-1/TRBV3-2	NA	ASSNTQTGMNTEAF
TRBJ1-2	TRBV6-2/TRBV6-3	NA	ASSYALYRTPGQGYGYT
TRBJ2-7	TRBV19	NA	ASSINSGQTYEQY
TRBJ2-1	TRBV28	few	ASSLSLSGSWGNEQF
TRBJ1-3	TRBV9	NA	ASSVEGTGSSSSGNTIY
TRBJ1-1	TRBV6-5	NA	ASTGQNTEAF
TRBJ1-2	TRBV7-9	NA	ASSLAGGSNYGYT
TRBJ1-1	TRBV5-4	NA	ASSLRPNTEAF
TRBJ2-1	TRBV11-3	NA	ASSLDSKRHEQF
TRBJ2-5	TRBV27	NA	ASSLLGGRGETQY
TRBJ1-4	TRBV5-4	once	ASSGGQRGEKLF
TRBJ2-1	TRBV3-1/TRBV3-2	NA	ASSHLYRGPHNEQF